Each of the 15 T cell receptor beta chains below was sequenced from the same sample in a study of blood T cell repertoires in COVID-19. Sequenced by immunoSEQ multiplex PCR; TCRdb stores in-frame clones only, minus some. Of over 150,000 clones listed, 75% to 90% are singletons. Specimen: peripheral blood. Every receptor here comes from a woman aged 40 to 50 with COVID-19, enrolled during active disease.

V is TRBV28 and J is TRBJ1-4, with 11 bases lining up with TRBD1. The V and J ends lost 6 bases and 8 bases, in that order; junction bases with no gene match: 11. CDR3 length: 16 residues. The germline CDR1 and CDR2 sequences are MDHEN and SYDVKM. The CDR3 DNA follows: TGTGCCAGCAGCTCCTCTGGGACAGGGGGAGGGGAAAAACTGTTTTTT. It specifies CASSSSGTGGGEKLFF. The full variable domain, rest sourced from reference TRBV28 and TRBJ1-4, is DVKVTQSSRYLVKRTGEKVFLECVQDMDHENMFWYRQDPGLGLRLIYFSYDVKMKEKGDIPEGYSVSREKKERFSLILESASTNQTSMYLCASSSSGTGGGEKLFFGSGTQLSVL.

This chain connects TRBV19 to TRBJ1-4; a possible D gene is TRBD1 (6 bases). This CDR3 region has 16 residues. CDR1 and CDR2 from the germline V gene are LNHDA and SQIVND (reference sequence). The V and J ends lost 3 bases and 0 bases respectively, with 11 bases between them. CDR3 nucleotide sequence: TGTGCCAGTAGTATTGGACAGCCTGCAACTAATGAAAAACTGTTTTTT. Encoded protein: CASSIGQPATNEKLFF.

This chain joins TRBV6-5 and TRBJ1-5; no clear D gene. The germline V gene has CDR1 MNHEY and CDR2 SVGAGI. The CDR3 covers 13 residues. The V gene lost 11 bases and the J gene lost 10 bases, with 21 bases spanning the gap. The CDR3 sequence: CAAARQAGIPQHF. CDR3 in DNA: TGTGCCGCCGCCCGGCAGGCTGGAATCCCCCAGCATTTT.

The V and J genes are TRBV12-2 and TRBJ1-2. TRBV12-2 is termed a pseudogene. The CDR3 is 15 residues long. CDR3: CASRPLPLQTEGYTF. CDR3 coding DNA: TGTGCAAGTCGCCCCCTCCCCCTCCAGACGGAGGGCTACACCTTC.

V gene TRBV11-2 combines with J gene TRBJ2-2, with D possibly being TRBD1 (5 bases). CDR3 length: 14 residues. The V and J ends lost 2 bases and 6 bases respectively, with 10 bases between them. Germline CDR1 is SGHAT and CDR2 is FQNNGV. The DNA of the CDR3 is TGTGCCAGCAGCTTACAGGGTAGTGCCGGGGAGCTGTTTTTT. Translated: CASSLQGSAGELFF. The whole variable domain, remainder taken from reference TRBV11-2 and TRBJ2-2, is EAGVAQSPRYKIIEKRQSVAFWCNPISGHATLYWYQQILGQGPKLLIQFQNNGVVDDSQLPKDRFSAERLKGVDSTLKIQPAKLEDSAVYLCASSLQGSAGELFFGEGSRLTVL.

This sequence joins TRBV7-2 and TRBJ2-7; D perhaps matches TRBD1 (5 bases). The CDR3 loop spans 14 amino acids. V lost 1 base, J lost 3 bases, and 10 bases lay in between. The germline V gene encodes CDR1 SGHTA and CDR2 FQGNSA. The CDR3 reads CASSLGGSGYEQYF. Written as DNA, the CDR3 is TGTGCCAGCAGCTTAGGGGGCTCGGGCTACGAGCAGTACTTC.

The rearrangement uses TRBV6-5 and TRBJ2-7; no clear D gene. Germline V gives CDR1 MNHEY, CDR2 SVGAGI. There are 14 residues in the CDR3. The V gene lost 7 bases and the J gene lost 6 bases, with 19 bases spanning the gap. This chain's CDR3 is CASILFPSAFEQYF. CDR3 coding DNA: TGTGCCAGCATCTTGTTTCCGTCTGCGTTCGAGCAGTACTTC.

V is TRBV4-1 and J is TRBJ2-5; possibly TRBD2 for D (7 bases). V was pared by 4 bases and J by 4 bases, with 16 bases between. Germline loops: CDR1 MGHRA, CDR2 YSYEKL. The CDR3 contains 15 residues. CDR3 sequence (DNA): TGCGCCAGCAGCCCCTGGGGGGGGGCGGGAGAGACCCAGTACTTC. Translated: CASSPWGGAGETQYF.

V and J are TRBV27 and TRBJ1-2; D is uncertain. Trimming cost V 2 bases and J 7 bases, with 11 bases left between them. The CDR3 covers 13 residues. Germline-derived CDR1 and CDR2 are MNHEY and SMNVEV (reference sequence). The CDR3 nucleotides are TGTGCCAGCAGTTTAAATCCCCGGAGTGGCTACACCTTC. It yields the protein CASSLNPRSGYTF.

The chain is built from TRBV10-1 and TRBJ2-2; 9 nucleotides align to TRBD2. Germline values: CDR1 WNHNN, CDR2 SYGVQD (reference sequence). J gave up 4 bases and V 3 bases, and 6 bases lay outside the gene matches. The CDR3 is 16 amino acids. Here the CDR3 DNA reads TGCGCCAGCAGTGAAGTGACTAGCGGCCTCACCGGGGAGCTGTTTTTT. This sequence encodes CASSEVTSGLTGELFF.

The chain carries TRBV10-3 and TRBJ2-2; TRBD1 agrees at 7 bases. V lost 2 bases to trimming and J lost 6 bases; unmatched junction nucleotides: 6. Germline V gene data show CDR1 as ENHRY and CDR2 as SYGVKD. This CDR3 is built from 15 residues. This CDR3 is CAISEANRGSGELFF. The CDR3, as DNA: TGTGCCATCAGTGAGGCCAACAGGGGTTCCGGGGAGCTGTTTTTT.

The genes are TRBV29-1 and TRBJ1-2, with D possibly matching TRBD1 (6 bases). Germline-derived CDR1 and CDR2 are SQVTM and ANQGSEA. CDR3 size: 16 residues. The V gene lost 3 bases and the J gene lost 2 bases, with 19 bases spanning the gap. CDR3 region: CSVETLTETGNYGYTF. The CDR3 nucleotides are TGCAGCGTTGAGACTCTAACCGAGACAGGAAACTATGGCTACACCTTC.

The table lists this clone with a few counts. One end of the junction fails to match germline, which may point to a read error. The rearrangement uses TRBV7-7 and TRBJ1-1; D gene ambiguous. Germline V gene sequence: CDR1 SSHAT, CDR2 FNYEAQ (reference sequence). The CDR3 covers 13 residues. CDR3 nucleotides: TGTGCTAGCAGCTTAGATTTAGCGAGCGAAGCTTTCTTT. Translation: CASSLDLASEAFF.

The chain has TRBV4-1 and TRBJ1-2; D is unresolved. The CDR3 sequence is 14 residues long. Trimming took off 0 bases at V and 4 bases at J, with 9 bases between the two ends. Germline V CDR1 and CDR2: MGHRA, YSYEKL. The CDR3 region has the DNA TGCGCCAGCAGCCAAGATTCTAGCCTCTATGGCTACACCTTC. Translation: CASSQDSSLYGYTF.

The chain combines TRBV3-1 (or the pseudogene TRBV3-2) with TRBJ1-2; 7 bases fit TRBD1. CDR1 is LGHDT and CDR2 is YNNKEL in the germline V gene (reference sequence). The CDR3 consists of 17 residues. Trimming took 1 base from V and 3 from J; bases not matched to a gene: 11. Written as DNA, the CDR3 is TGTGCCAGCAGCCAAGGCGTGACAGGGAGGATGGACTATGGCTACACCTTC. Amino acid sequence: CASSQGVTGRMDYGYTF.